A selection of T cell receptor beta chains follows, all from one sample in a study of blood T cells in healthy people across ages. MiXCR was run by TCRdb on the 5' RACE reads, yielding one entry per CDR3 protein. The data show about 1.8 million distinct CDR3 sequences, with 40% to 55% seen just once and over 2% held by the top ten. The specimen was blood. All receptors derive from a woman in her thirties or forties in good health. Both conserved end residues are trimmed from each CDR3.

j_gene: TRBJ2-7; v_gene: TRBV20-1; CDR3aa: SADKPGQATYEQY
j_gene: TRBJ1-5; v_gene: TRBV10-3; CDR3aa: AIKGEEPGGANQPQH
j_gene: TRBJ2-5; v_gene: TRBV3-1; CDR3aa: ASSQVAHQVETQY
j_gene: TRBJ2-3; v_gene: TRBV7-7; CDR3aa: ASSPRSGGATDTQY
j_gene: TRBJ2-7; v_gene: TRBV20-1; CDR3aa: SSPGQGSPYEQY
j_gene: TRBJ2-4; v_gene: TRBV9; CDR3aa: ASSAAFAVGAKNIQY
j_gene: TRBJ2-7; v_gene: TRBV28; CDR3aa: ASSGDRARLYEQY
j_gene: TRBJ2-5; v_gene: TRBV9; CDR3aa: ASSVAPSPETQY
j_gene: TRBJ2-3; v_gene: TRBV7-3; CDR3aa: ASSPELVAGTDTQY
j_gene: TRBJ2-1; v_gene: TRBV24-1; CDR3aa: ATSDPGNYEQF
j_gene: TRBJ2-1; v_gene: TRBV7-2; CDR3aa: ASSPGGLAYNEQF
j_gene: TRBJ2-1; v_gene: TRBV4-3; CDR3aa: ASSQDAGLRDSEQF
j_gene: TRBJ2-4; v_gene: TRBV4-1; CDR3aa: ASSQVAPHRAPQNIQY
j_gene: TRBJ1-2; v_gene: TRBV27; CDR3aa: ASRTGPANYGYT
j_gene: TRBJ2-5; v_gene: TRBV7-3; CDR3aa: ASSLDGGEKTQY
j_gene: TRBJ2-5; v_gene: TRBV25-1; CDR3aa: ASAPFTGTVETQY
j_gene: TRBJ2-1; v_gene: TRBV5-4; CDR3aa: ASSGTRQDEQF
j_gene: TRBJ1-2; v_gene: TRBV3-1; CDR3aa: ASSQDITGSGYT
j_gene: TRBJ1-6; v_gene: TRBV10-3; CDR3aa: AISVNTGNSPLH
j_gene: TRBJ1-6; v_gene: TRBV7-2; CDR3aa: ASSLGGTAGPLH
j_gene: TRBJ1-1; v_gene: TRBV6-6; CDR3aa: ASSPGGLSNTEAF
j_gene: TRBJ1-1; v_gene: TRBV6-1; CDR3aa: ASSATGSGTEAF
j_gene: TRBJ2-5; v_gene: TRBV6-6; CDR3aa: ASNSPGQGREY
j_gene: TRBJ2-1; v_gene: TRBV7-9; CDR3aa: ASSSGNLGTAGGNEQF
j_gene: TRBJ2-3; v_gene: TRBV28; CDR3aa: ASVGDLAAQY
j_gene: TRBJ2-5; v_gene: TRBV6-1; CDR3aa: ASSKLTSGGLQETQY
j_gene: TRBJ2-3; v_gene: TRBV5-1; CDR3aa: ASSLQPSDTQY
j_gene: TRBJ1-6; v_gene: TRBV28; CDR3aa: ASSRDRGVDSPLH
j_gene: TRBJ1-2; v_gene: TRBV5-1; CDR3aa: ASSWDGNYGYT
j_gene: TRBJ1-1; v_gene: TRBV7-9; CDR3aa: ASSLVGEVGEAF
j_gene: TRBJ2-2; v_gene: TRBV7-2; CDR3aa: ASSLEPGGRTGELF
j_gene: TRBJ2-7; v_gene: TRBV25-1; CDR3aa: ASSEEVQY
j_gene: TRBJ2-1; v_gene: TRBV6-2/TRBV6-3; CDR3aa: ASSSGVFNEQF
j_gene: TRBJ2-7; v_gene: TRBV5-1; CDR3aa: ASSLHRRGLGYEQY
j_gene: TRBJ2-3; v_gene: TRBV24-1; CDR3aa: ATSDPYPLDTQY
j_gene: TRBJ2-7; v_gene: TRBV11-2; CDR3aa: ASSHGQGTREQY
j_gene: TRBJ2-3; v_gene: TRBV7-3; CDR3aa: ASSSGRTPDTQY
j_gene: TRBJ2-6; v_gene: TRBV28; CDR3aa: ASRLGGGANVLT
j_gene: TRBJ2-5; v_gene: TRBV18; CDR3aa: ASSPRQVVRETQY
j_gene: TRBJ2-3; v_gene: TRBV20-1; CDR3aa: SVRDFGRRDTQY
j_gene: TRBJ2-2; v_gene: TRBV4-3; CDR3aa: ASSQEIAANTGELF
j_gene: TRBJ2-5; v_gene: TRBV6-5; CDR3aa: ASSPGTHGWETQY
j_gene: TRBJ2-7; v_gene: TRBV18; CDR3aa: ASSPSGSANEQY
j_gene: TRBJ2-5; v_gene: TRBV28; CDR3aa: ASSLRDRSFQETQY
j_gene: TRBJ2-5; v_gene: TRBV21-1; CDR3aa: ASPLMETQY
j_gene: TRBJ2-1; v_gene: TRBV2; CDR3aa: AHRRLDNEQF
j_gene: TRBJ2-1; v_gene: TRBV7-6; CDR3aa: ASGSSSAGDRVSVSYNEQF
j_gene: TRBJ2-1; v_gene: TRBV7-2; CDR3aa: ASSPDPAAEQF
j_gene: TRBJ1-5; v_gene: TRBV7-6; CDR3aa: ASSPLAGVGNQPQH
j_gene: TRBJ2-1; v_gene: TRBV6-1; CDR3aa: ASTLSREFRNEQF
j_gene: TRBJ2-3; v_gene: TRBV10-3; CDR3aa: AINSRDKSTDTQY
j_gene: TRBJ2-6; v_gene: TRBV28; CDR3aa: ASSWDRRRANVLT
j_gene: TRBJ1-1; v_gene: TRBV3-1; CDR3aa: ASSQDGRGFPEAF
j_gene: TRBJ1-5; v_gene: TRBV6-2/TRBV6-3; CDR3aa: ASSRATGTIGQPQH
j_gene: TRBJ2-4; v_gene: TRBV28; CDR3aa: ASSAPQIGNIQY
j_gene: TRBJ1-2; v_gene: TRBV24-1; CDR3aa: ATRDRNYGYT
j_gene: TRBJ2-5; v_gene: TRBV20-1; CDR3aa: SAPNWENEETQY
j_gene: TRBJ1-4; v_gene: TRBV7-9; CDR3aa: ASSSRQGLNEKLF
j_gene: TRBJ2-7; v_gene: TRBV20-1; CDR3aa: SARPQGFDGEQY
j_gene: TRBJ1-2; v_gene: TRBV6-5; CDR3aa: ASSYPGGGYT